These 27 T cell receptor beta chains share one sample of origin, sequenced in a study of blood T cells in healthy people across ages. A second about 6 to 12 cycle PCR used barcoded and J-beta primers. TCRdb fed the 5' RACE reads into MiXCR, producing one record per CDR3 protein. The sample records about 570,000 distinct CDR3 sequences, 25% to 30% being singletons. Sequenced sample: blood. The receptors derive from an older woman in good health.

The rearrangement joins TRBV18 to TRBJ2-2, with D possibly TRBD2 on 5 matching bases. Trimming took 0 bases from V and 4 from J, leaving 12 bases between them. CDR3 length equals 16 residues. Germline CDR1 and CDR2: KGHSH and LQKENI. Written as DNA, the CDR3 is TGTGCCAGCTCACCACCGAGCGTCCGGGGCACCGGGGAGCTGTTTTTT. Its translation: CASSPPSVRGTGELFF.

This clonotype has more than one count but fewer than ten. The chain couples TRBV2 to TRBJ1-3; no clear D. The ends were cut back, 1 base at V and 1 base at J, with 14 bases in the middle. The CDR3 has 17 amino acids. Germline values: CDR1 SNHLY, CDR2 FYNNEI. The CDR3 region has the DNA TGTGCCAGCAGTGAAGAAGGTCGAGTTTTATCTGGAAACACCATATATTTT. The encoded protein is CASSEEGRVLSGNTIYF.

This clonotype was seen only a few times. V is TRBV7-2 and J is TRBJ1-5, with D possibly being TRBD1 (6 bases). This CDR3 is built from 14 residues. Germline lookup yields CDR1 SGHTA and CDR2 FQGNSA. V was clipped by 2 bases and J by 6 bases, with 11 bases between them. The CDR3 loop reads CASSLLGGPQPQHF. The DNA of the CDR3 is TGTGCCAGCAGCTTACTTGGGGGGCCTCAGCCCCAGCATTTT.

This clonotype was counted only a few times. In DNA form, the CDR3 reads TGTGCCAGCAGCGTAGGAGGGGGCAATGAAAAACTGTTTTTT. The encoded protein is CASSVGGGNEKLFF. The genes are TRBV9 and TRBJ1-4; 7 bases agree with TRBD1. There are 14 residues in the CDR3. Germline V gene data show CDR1 as SGDLS and CDR2 as YYNGEE. Trimming took 0 bases from V and 5 from J; bases not matched to a gene: 1.

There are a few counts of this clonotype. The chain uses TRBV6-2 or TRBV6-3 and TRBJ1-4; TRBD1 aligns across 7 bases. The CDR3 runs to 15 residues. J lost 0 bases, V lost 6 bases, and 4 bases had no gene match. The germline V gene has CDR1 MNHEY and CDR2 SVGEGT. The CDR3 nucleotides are TGTGCCAGCAGGCACGACAGGGCAACTAATGAAAAACTGTTTTTT. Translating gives CASRHDRATNEKLFF.

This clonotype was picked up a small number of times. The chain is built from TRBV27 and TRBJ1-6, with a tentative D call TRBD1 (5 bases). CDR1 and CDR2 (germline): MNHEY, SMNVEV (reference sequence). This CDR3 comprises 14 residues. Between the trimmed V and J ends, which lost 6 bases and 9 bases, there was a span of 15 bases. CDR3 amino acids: CASRPGTSFSPLHF. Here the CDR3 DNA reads TGTGCCAGCAGGCCCGGGACTTCGTTTTCACCCCTCCACTTT.

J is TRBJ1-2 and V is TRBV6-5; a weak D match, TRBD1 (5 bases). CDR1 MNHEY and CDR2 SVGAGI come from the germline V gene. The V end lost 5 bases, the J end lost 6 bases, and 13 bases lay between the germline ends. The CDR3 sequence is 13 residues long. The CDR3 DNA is TGTGCCAGCAGTCGAGCAGGGAGTGATGGCTACACCTTC. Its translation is CASSRAGSDGYTF.

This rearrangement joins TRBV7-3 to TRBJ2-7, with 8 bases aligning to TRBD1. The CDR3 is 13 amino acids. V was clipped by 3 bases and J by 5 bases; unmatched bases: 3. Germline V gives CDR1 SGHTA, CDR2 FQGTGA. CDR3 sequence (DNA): TGTGCCAGCAGCTTCCACAGGGGGGACGAGCAGTACTTC. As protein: CASSFHRGDEQYF.

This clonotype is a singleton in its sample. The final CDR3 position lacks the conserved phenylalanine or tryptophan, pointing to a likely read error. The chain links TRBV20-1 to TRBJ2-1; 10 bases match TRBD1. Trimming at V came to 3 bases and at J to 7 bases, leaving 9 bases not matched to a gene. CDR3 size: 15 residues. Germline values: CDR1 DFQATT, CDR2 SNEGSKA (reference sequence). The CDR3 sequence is CSASLRQGASNEQFL. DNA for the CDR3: TGCAGTGCTAGCCTCAGACAGGGGGCATCGAATGAGCAGTTCCTC.

The CDR3 DNA reads as TGCGCCAGCAGCCAAGGCCCGGACAGGGAGGGTACTGAAGCTTTCTTT. This encodes CASSQGPDREGTEAFF. This chain joins TRBV4-1 and TRBJ1-1; 8 nucleotides agree with TRBD1. Unmatched junction bases numbered 9, after V lost 1 base and J lost 5 bases. Germline assignment: CDR1 MGHRA and CDR2 YSYEKL. This CDR3 region has 16 residues.

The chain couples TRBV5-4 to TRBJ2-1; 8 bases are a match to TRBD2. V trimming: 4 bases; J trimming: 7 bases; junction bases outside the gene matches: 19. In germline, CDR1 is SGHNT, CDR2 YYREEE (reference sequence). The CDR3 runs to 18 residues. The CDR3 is CASSTHLPAGVGLNEQFF. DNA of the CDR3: TGTGCCAGCAGCACGCACTTACCAGCGGGAGTGGGGTTAAATGAGCAGTTCTTC.

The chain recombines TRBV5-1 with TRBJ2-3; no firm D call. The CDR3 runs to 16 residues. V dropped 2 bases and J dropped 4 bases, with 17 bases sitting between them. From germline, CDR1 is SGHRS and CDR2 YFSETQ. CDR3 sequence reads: CASSLAGPRSADTQYF. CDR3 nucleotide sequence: TGCGCCAGCAGCTTAGCCGGGCCCCGCTCGGCAGATACGCAGTATTTT.

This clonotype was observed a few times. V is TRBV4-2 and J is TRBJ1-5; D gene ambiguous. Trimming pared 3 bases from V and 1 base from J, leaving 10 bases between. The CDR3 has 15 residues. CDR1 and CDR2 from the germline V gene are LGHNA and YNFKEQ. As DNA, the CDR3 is TGTGCCAGCAGCCAGAAATCGGACAGCAATCAGCCCCAGCATTTT. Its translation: CASSQKSDSNQPQHF.

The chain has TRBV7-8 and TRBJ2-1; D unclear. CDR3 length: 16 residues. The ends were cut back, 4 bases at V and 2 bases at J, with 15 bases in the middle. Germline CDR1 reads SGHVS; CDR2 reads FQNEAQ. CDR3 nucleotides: TGTGCCAGCAGCTCCCCCTTCAGTGAACCCTACAATGAGCAGTTCTTC. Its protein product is CASSSPFSEPYNEQFF.

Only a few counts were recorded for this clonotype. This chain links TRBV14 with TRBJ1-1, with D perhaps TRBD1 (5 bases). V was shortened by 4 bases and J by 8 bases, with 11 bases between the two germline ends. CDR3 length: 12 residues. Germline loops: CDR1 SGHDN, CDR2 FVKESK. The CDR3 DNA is TGTGCCAGCAGCCCCTGGGACGGCGAAGCTTTCTTT. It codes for CASSPWDGEAFF. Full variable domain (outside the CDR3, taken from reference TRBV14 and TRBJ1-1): EAGVTQFPSHSVIEKGQTVTLRCDPISGHDNLYWYRRVMGKEIKFLLHFVKESKQDESGMPNNRFLAERTGGTYSTLKVQPAELEDSGVYFCASSPWDGEAFFGQGTRLTVV.

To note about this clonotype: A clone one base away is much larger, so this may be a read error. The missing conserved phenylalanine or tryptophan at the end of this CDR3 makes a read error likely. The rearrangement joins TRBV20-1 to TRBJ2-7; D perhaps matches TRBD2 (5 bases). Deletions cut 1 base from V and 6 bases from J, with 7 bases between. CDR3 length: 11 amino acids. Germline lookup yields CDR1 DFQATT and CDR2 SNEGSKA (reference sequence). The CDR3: CSARAGSEQYL. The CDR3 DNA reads TGCAGTGCTAGAGCGGGGAGCGAGCAGTACCTC.

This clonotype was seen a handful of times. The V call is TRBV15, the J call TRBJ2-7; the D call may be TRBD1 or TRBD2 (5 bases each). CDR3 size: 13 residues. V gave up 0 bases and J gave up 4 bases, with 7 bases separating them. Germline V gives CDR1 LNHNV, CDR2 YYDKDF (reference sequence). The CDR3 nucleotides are TGTGCCACCAGCAGAGATGAGGGGTACGAGCAGTACTTC. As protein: CATSRDEGYEQYF.

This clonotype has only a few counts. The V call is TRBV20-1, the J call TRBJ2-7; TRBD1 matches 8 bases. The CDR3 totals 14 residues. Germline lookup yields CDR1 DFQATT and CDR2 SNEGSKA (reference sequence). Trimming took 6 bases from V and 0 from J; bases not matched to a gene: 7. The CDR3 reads CSAIQGGLSYEQYF. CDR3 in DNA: TGCAGTGCCATACAGGGGGGCCTCTCCTACGAGCAGTACTTC.

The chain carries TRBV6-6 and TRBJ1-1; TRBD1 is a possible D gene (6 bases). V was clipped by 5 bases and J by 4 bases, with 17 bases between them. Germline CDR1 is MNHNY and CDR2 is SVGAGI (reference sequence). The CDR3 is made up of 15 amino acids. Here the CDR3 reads CASSTMGGLGTEAFF. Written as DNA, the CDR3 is TGTGCCAGCAGTACGATGGGGGGCCTGGGCACTGAAGCTTTCTTT.

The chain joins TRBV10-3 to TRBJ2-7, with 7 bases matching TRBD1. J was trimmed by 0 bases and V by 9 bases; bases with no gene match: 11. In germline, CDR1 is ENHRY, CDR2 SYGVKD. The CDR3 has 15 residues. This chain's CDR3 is CAISPSDRSSYEQYF. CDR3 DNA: TGTGCCATTTCCCCCTCGGACAGGAGCTCCTACGAGCAGTACTTC.

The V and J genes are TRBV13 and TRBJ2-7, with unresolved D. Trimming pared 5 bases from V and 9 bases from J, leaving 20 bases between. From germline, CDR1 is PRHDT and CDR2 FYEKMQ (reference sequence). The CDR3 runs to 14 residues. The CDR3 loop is CASSTYLVGLGQYF. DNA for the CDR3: TGTGCCAGCAGCACATATTTGGTTGGCCTGGGGCAGTACTTC.

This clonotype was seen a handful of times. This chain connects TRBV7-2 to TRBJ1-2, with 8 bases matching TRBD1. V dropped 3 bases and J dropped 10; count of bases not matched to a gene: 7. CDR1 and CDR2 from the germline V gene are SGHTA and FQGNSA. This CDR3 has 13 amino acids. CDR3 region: CASSFPDRGAYTF. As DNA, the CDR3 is TGTGCCAGCAGCTTCCCCGACAGGGGAGCCTACACCTTC.

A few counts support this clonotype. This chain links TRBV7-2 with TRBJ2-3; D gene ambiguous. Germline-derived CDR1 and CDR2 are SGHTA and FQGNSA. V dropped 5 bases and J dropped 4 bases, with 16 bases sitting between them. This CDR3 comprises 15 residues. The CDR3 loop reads CASSLLAVRADTQYF. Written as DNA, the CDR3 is TGTGCCAGCAGCCTATTGGCAGTTAGGGCAGATACGCAGTATTTT.

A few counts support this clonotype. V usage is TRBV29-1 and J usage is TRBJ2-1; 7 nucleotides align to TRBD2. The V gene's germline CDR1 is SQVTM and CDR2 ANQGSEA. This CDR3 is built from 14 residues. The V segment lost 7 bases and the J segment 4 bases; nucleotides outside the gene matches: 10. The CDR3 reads CSAAGWGGYNEQFF. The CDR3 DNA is TGCAGCGCCGCTGGGTGGGGGGGGTACAATGAGCAGTTCTTC.

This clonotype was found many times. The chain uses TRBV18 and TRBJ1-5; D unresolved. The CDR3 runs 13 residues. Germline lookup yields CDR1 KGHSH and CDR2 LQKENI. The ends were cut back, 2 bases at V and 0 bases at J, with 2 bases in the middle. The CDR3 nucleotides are TGTGCCAGCTCACCAAGTAGCAATCAGCCCCAGCATTTT. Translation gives CASSPSSNQPQHF.

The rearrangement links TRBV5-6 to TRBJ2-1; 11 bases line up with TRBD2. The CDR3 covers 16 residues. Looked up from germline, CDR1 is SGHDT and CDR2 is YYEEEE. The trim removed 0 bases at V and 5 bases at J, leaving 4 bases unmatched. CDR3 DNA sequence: TGTGCCAGCAGCTTGGTCTCACTAGCGGGGGACAATGAGCAGTTCTTC. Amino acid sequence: CASSLVSLAGDNEQFF. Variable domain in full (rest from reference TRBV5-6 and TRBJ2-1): DAGVTQSPTHLIKTRGQQVTLRCSPKSGHDTVSWYQQALGQGPQFIFQYYEEEERQRGNFPDRFSGHQFPNYSSELNVNALLLGDSALYLCASSLVSLAGDNEQFFGPGTRLTVL.

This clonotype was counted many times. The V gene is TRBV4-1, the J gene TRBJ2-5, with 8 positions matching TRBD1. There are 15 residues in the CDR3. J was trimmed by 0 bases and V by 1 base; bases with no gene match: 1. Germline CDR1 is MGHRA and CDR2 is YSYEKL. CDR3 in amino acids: CASSQADRDQETQYF. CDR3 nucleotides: TGCGCCAGCAGCCAAGCGGACAGGGACCAAGAGACCCAGTACTTC.